The 10 T cell receptor beta chains listed next were all sequenced from one sample in a study of cytomegalovirus exposure and HLA in healthy donors. 60 Vbeta and 13 Jbeta primers were used in PCR. The data were produced by immunoSEQ multiplex PCR, yet TCRdb's version contains in-frame clones alone and is incomplete. The data contain roughly 200,000 clones, approximately 88% of them seen just once; the ten biggest clones take up 0.71%. The sample comprised PBMCs. All receptors come from a boy between 2 and 10 years old in good health and CMV-seronegative.

This chain links TRBV6-5 with TRBJ2-6; 7 nucleotides agree with TRBD1. The CDR3 is made up of 16 amino acids. Losses at the gene ends were 4 bases for V and 2 bases for J; bases not matched to a gene: 5. CDR1 is MNHEY and CDR2 is SVGAGI in the germline V gene. The CDR3 bases are TGTGCCAGCAGTTCCAGTGACAGGGCTGGGGCCAACGTCCTGACTTTC. It is translated as CASSSSDRAGANVLTF.

This clone has only a few counts. V gene TRBV7-8 combines with J gene TRBJ2-7, with 7 bases that match TRBD1. The CDR3 sequence is 14 residues long. The germline gives CDR1 SGHVS, CDR2 FQNEAQ. The junction had 4 bases not matched to a gene; V was cut back by 1 base and J by 4 bases. The CDR3 DNA is TGTGCCAGCAGCTTAGAGCAACAGGGGTACGAGCAGTACTTC. Its translation is CASSLEQQGYEQYF.

The chain carries TRBV11-2 and TRBJ1-1; D gene unclear. The CDR3 is made up of 13 amino acids. Germline V gene lookup returns CDR1 SGHAT and CDR2 FQNNGV. Trimming took 0 bases from V and 5 from J, leaving 7 bases between them. The CDR3 DNA reads as TGTGCCAGCAGCTTAGAAACAGCAACTGAAGCTTTCTTT. Translating it yields CASSLETATEAFF. The full variable domain, completed using reference TRBV11-2 and TRBJ1-1, is EAGVAQSPRYKIIEKRQSVAFWCNPISGHATLYWYQQILGQGPKLLIQFQNNGVVDDSQLPKDRFSAERLKGVDSTLKIQPAKLEDSAVYLCASSLETATEAFFGQGTRLTVV.

CDR3 sequence: CASSLTSGSDTQYF. For the CDR3, the DNA is TGTGCCAGCAGCCTGACTAGCGGTTCAGATACGCAGTATTTT. The chain employs TRBV9 and TRBJ2-3; 9 bases are a match to TRBD2. The germline gives CDR1 SGDLS, CDR2 YYNGEE. This CDR3 has 14 amino acids. V lost 4 bases to trimming and J lost 4 bases; unmatched junction nucleotides: 4.

This sequence joins TRBV11-2 and TRBJ2-7, with 7 positions matching TRBD2. The CDR3 sequence is 14 residues long. V dropped 0 bases and J dropped 6; count of bases not matched to a gene: 5. The germline CDR1 and CDR2 sequences are SGHAT and FQNNGV. The CDR3 loop is CASSLDGSGVEQYF. Written as DNA, the CDR3 is TGTGCCAGCAGCTTAGATGGCAGCGGGGTCGAGCAGTACTTC.

This clone was found a few times. The chain carries TRBV27 and TRBJ2-4, with a tentative D call TRBD2 (5 bases). V was clipped by 2 bases and J by 0 bases, with 8 bases between them. Per germline, CDR1 MNHEY and CDR2 SMNVEV (reference sequence). The CDR3 contains 15 residues. CDR3 in amino acids: CASSLNGLAKNIQYF. The CDR3 DNA sequence: TGTGCCAGCAGTTTAAACGGACTAGCCAAAAACATTCAGTACTTC.

This chain uses TRBV4-1 with TRBJ1-4; TRBD1 aligns across 8 bases. Germline V CDR1 and CDR2: MGHRA, YSYEKL. This CDR3 spans 16 amino acids. With V trimmed by 3 bases and J by 3 bases, 6 bases remained unmatched. CDR3 in DNA: TGCGCCAGCAGCCACTACAGGGGGTTCCCTAATGAAAAACTGTTTTTT. It is translated as CASSHYRGFPNEKLFF.

Concerning this clone: The junction differs from germline at one of its ends, possibly a read error. This chain joins TRBV5-1 and TRBJ2-7; 8 bases are shared with TRBD1. The length of the CDR3 is 15 residues. Germline V gene sequence: CDR1 SGHRS, CDR2 YFSETQ. CDR3 protein: CASRLGQAVTYEQYF. The CDR3 region has the DNA TGCGCCAGCAGGTTGGGACAGGCCGTCACCTACGAGCAGTACTTC.

The chain recombines TRBV7-9 with TRBJ2-5; TRBD2 matches at 8 bases. The end of the DNA aligns better with TRBJ2-7, so the J call may be wrong. The germline V gene encodes CDR1 SEHNR and CDR2 FQNEAQ (reference sequence). The CDR3 has 13 residues. The CDR3 is CASREGGGYEQYF. The CDR3 region has the DNA TGTGCCAGCCGGGAGGGAGGGGGCTACGAGCAGTACTTC.

The CDR3 DNA is TGTGCCAGCAGCTTAGAACCGGGAGGCCCCTGGGAGCAGTACTTC. Translation gives CASSLEPGGPWEQYF. The gene calls are TRBV7-2 and TRBJ2-7; 7 positions agree with TRBD2. V trimming: 1 base; J trimming: 7 bases; junction bases outside the gene matches: 10. Germline lookup yields CDR1 SGHTA and CDR2 FQGNSA. This CDR3 is 15 amino acids long.